Listed below are T cell receptor beta chains from one sample, sequenced in a study of OX40 agonist ivuxolimab in advanced cancers. Measured with immunoSEQ multiplex PCR; TCRdb has only the in-frame clones, and not every one. The sample records tens of thousands of clones, approximately 88% being singletons. The source was CD4+ or CD8+ T cells sorted from blood, collected in a trial of the OX40 agonist ivuxolimab. The receptors originated from an adult with an advanced solid tumor such as melanoma, head and neck, liver or kidney cancer. CDR3s include the opening cysteine and the closing phenylalanine or tryptophan. D genes are given only for firm matches. Not every row has a clone size; where given, it reads once, few, many or a size class.

clone size,J gene,V gene,D gene,CDR3 DNA,CDR3 protein
once,TRBJ2-1,TRBV7-2,.,TGTGCCAGCAGCTTTAGACGGACAGAGAATGAGCAGTTCTTC,CASSFRRTENEQFF
.,TRBJ2-5,TRBV4-3,.,TGCGCCAGCAGCCAAGGGTTGACTAGCGCAGGGGGGGAGACCCAGTACTTC,CASSQGLTSAGGETQYF
.,TRBJ2-3,TRBV6-1,.,TGTGCCAGCGCCAGGCTCTTGCAGGCGCAGTATTTT,CASARLLQAQYF
.,TRBJ2-2,TRBV27,TRBD1,TGTGCCAGCAGTTCCACACGACAGGGGGCGATCGGGGAGCTGTTTTTT,CASSSTRQGAIGELFF
.,TRBJ2-5,TRBV7-2,TRBD2,TGTGCCAGCAGCCCTCTAGCGGGCGGTCCCGGGACCCAGTACTTC,CASSPLAGGPGTQYF
.,TRBJ2-5,TRBV10-3,.,TGTGCCATCAGGGACTTCGGGCAAGAGACCCAGTACTTC,CAIRDFGQETQYF
.,TRBJ1-1,TRBV30,TRBD1,TGTGCCTCTAACAGGGGAACTGAAGCTTTCTTT,CASNRGTEAFF
.,TRBJ1-5,TRBV30,.,TGTGCCTGGACTCCGGGCCTCAATCAGCCCCAGCATTTT,CAWTPGLNQPQHF
.,TRBJ1-2,TRBV7-9,.,TGTGCCAGCAGCTTTTATCAGGGTTCCGGCTATGGCTACACCTTC,CASSFYQGSGYGYTF
.,TRBJ2-1,TRBV5-4,.,TGTGCCAGCAGCTCGGATCCCTCTACAAACAATGAGCAGTTCTTC,CASSSDPSTNNEQFF
.,TRBJ2-1,TRBV11-3,TRBD2,TGTGCCAGCAGCTTAACGCGGGGGAGCAATGAGCAGTTCTTC,CASSLTRGSNEQFF
.,TRBJ1-1,TRBV19,.,TGTGCCAGTAGTAAACATACAGGGTGGAACACTGAAGCTTTCTTT,CASSKHTGWNTEAFF
.,TRBJ1-1,TRBV7-2,.,TGTGCCAGCAGCTTTCTCAAGAACACTGAAGCTTTCTTT,CASSFLKNTEAFF
few,TRBJ1-2,TRBV7-9,.,TGTGCCAGCAGCTTAGCGTCGACGGTCTATGGCTACACCTTC,CASSLASTVYGYTF
.,TRBJ2-3,TRBV7-3,TRBD2,TGTGCCAGCAGCTTACAAGCGGGAAGCACAGATACGCAGTATTTT,CASSLQAGSTDTQYF
few,TRBJ1-5,TRBV10-3,TRBD1,TGTGCCATCAGTCGGGACAGCGATCAGCCCCAGCATTTT,CAISRDSDQPQHF
few,TRBJ1-3,TRBV28,.,TGTGCCAGCAGTTTAGGAGACCGGCCTGGAAACACCATATATTTT,CASSLGDRPGNTIYF
.,TRBJ2-7,TRBV7-8,.,TGTGCCAGCAGCTTAGAACGGGGAAAGGGCTACGAGCAGTACTTC,CASSLERGKGYEQYF
.,TRBJ1-3,TRBV7-6,.,TGTGCCAGCAGCTTAGTAGGGGAGAGGCGACAGTCTGGAAACACCATATATTTT,CASSLVGERRQSGNTIYF
.,TRBJ1-2,TRBV7-6,.,TGTGCCAGCAGCTCCAATCAGGTGCGTAGCTACACCTTC,CASSSNQVRSYTF
.,TRBJ2-4,TRBV7-2,TRBD1,TGTGCCAGCAGCTTGACAGGGGCGGGAAACATTCAGTACTTC,CASSLTGAGNIQYF
.,TRBJ1-2,TRBV7-2,.,.,CASSLFGQGASYGYIF
.,TRBJ2-4,TRBV29-1,.,TGCAGCGTTGTCACCGGGACGGGTTTAGCCAAAAACATTCAGTACTTC,CSVVTGTGLAKNIQYF
.,TRBJ1-1,TRBV27,.,TGTGCCAGCAGTTTATCGTCCAGCCCGAACACTGAAGCTTTCTTT,CASSLSSSPNTEAFF
few,TRBJ2-1,TRBV6-6,TRBD1,TGTGCCAGCAGTTCGACCGACAGGGGACGGAATGAGCAGTTCTTC,CASSSTDRGRNEQFF
.,TRBJ1-1,TRBV7-2,.,TGTGCCAGCAGCTTTTTAGGGGATACTGAAGCTTTCTTT,CASSFLGDTEAFF
.,TRBJ1-1,TRBV19,.,TGTGCCAGTAGTGTCGACAGGCGGAACACTGAAGCTTTCTTT,CASSVDRRNTEAFF
few,TRBJ2-3,TRBV9,.,TGTGCCAGCAGCCCAGCCCTACTGACAGATACGCAGTATTTT,CASSPALLTDTQYF
.,TRBJ1-2,TRBV2,TRBD1,TGTGCCAGCGCCGGGACAGGCTCCTATGGCTACACCTTC,CASAGTGSYGYTF
.,TRBJ2-7,TRBV5-4,.,TGTGCCAGCGTCCCGGCAGGGACCGACGAGCAGTACTTC,CASVPAGTDEQYF
.,TRBJ2-6,TRBV4-3,.,TGCGCCAGCAGCCAAGCCGGCTCTGGGGCCAACGTCCTGACTTTC,CASSQAGSGANVLTF
once,TRBJ2-1,TRBV7-3,.,TGTGCCAGCAGCTTCGGACCTTACAATGAGCAGTTCTTC,CASSFGPYNEQFF
.,TRBJ2-1,TRBV27,.,TGTGCCAGCAGTTGGGGGGTCGGCGAGCAGTTCTTC,CASSWGVGEQFF
once,TRBJ2-4,TRBV5-6,.,TGTGCCAGCAGCGGCCAGGGACTAGCCAAAAACATTCAGTACTTC,CASSGQGLAKNIQYF
.,TRBJ2-1,TRBV19,TRBD2,TGTGCCAGTAGTATGGGTTCCGCTAGCGGGAGCCGCAATGAGCAGTTCTTC,CASSMGSASGSRNEQFF
once,TRBJ1-2,TRBV5-5,TRBD1,TGTGCCAGCAGCATGACAGGGGAGGGAGGCTACACCTTC,CASSMTGEGGYTF
.,TRBJ1-3,TRBV7-2,TRBD1,TGTGCCAGCAGCCAAGGACCACAGGGGAAGGGAAACACCATATATTTT,CASSQGPQGKGNTIYF
.,TRBJ1-1,TRBV11-2,.,TGTGCCAGCAGCTTAAGGGACACTGAAGCTTTCTTT,CASSLRDTEAFF
once,TRBJ2-1,TRBV11-2,.,TGTGCCAGCAGCTTAGGGCTCTTGGAGCAGTTCTTC,CASSLGLLEQFF
.,TRBJ1-2,TRBV13,TRBD1,TGTGCCAGCAGCTTAGCCGGGACAGGGAATGGCTACACCTTC,CASSLAGTGNGYTF
few,TRBJ2-5,TRBV7-2,.,TGTGCCAGCAGCCCGAGCCCCCAGACCCAGTACTTC,CASSPSPQTQYF
.,TRBJ2-5,TRBV20-1,.,TGCAGTGTTAACCGGGAGACCCAGTACTTC,CSVNRETQYF
.,TRBJ2-7,TRBV7-7,TRBD1,TGTGCTAGCAGCCTAAGGACAGGGGGCTTCTACGAGCAGTACTTC,CASSLRTGGFYEQYF
.,TRBJ2-5,TRBV5-8,.,TGTGCCAGCAGCTTCGGACATACTCGGGCAGAGACCCAGTACTTC,CASSFGHTRAETQYF
.,TRBJ1-5,TRBV27,.,TGTGCCAGCAGTTTATCGATGATGGGCAATCAGCCCCAGCATTTT,CASSLSMMGNQPQHF
.,TRBJ2-3,TRBV30,.,TGTGCCTGGAGTTTTCCAACCAGGGCAGATACGCAGTATTTT,CAWSFPTRADTQYF
.,TRBJ2-3,TRBV11-2,TRBD2,TGTGCCAGCAGCTCCACGGGCGGGGGGGCCAGAGATACGCAGTATTTT,CASSSTGGGARDTQYF
.,TRBJ2-3,TRBV7-6,.,TGTGCCAGCAGTTTGGCGGGTACGCAGTATTTT,CASSLAGTQYF
few,TRBJ1-1,TRBV5-1,TRBD1,TGCGCCAGCGGAACCGGGACAGGGACCACTGAAGCTTTCTTT,CASGTGTGTTEAFF